The T cell receptor (beta chain) described here comes from a study of regulatory T cells in long-lasting Graves disease. Specified time point: newly diagnosed GD, antithyroid drugs for less than 3 months. Isolated PBMC RNA provided the starting material for the TCR library. This clonotype was detected ten times or more. The germline gene is not matched at one end of the junction; a read error may be the cause. Germline loops: CDR1 SGHRS, CDR2 YFSETQ. The CDR3 runs to 13 residues. To make TCR beta libraries, researchers used iRepertoire HTBI primers and Arm-PCR of CDR3 regions. One entry per CDR3 protein results from TCRdb running MiXCR on the multiplex PCR reads. Among 540,000 or so distinct CDR3 sequences listed, roughly 14% were seen once. These records were also assigned to another study, of T cells in Graves' hyperthyroidism and ophthalmopathy.

V and J are TRBV5-1 and TRBJ1-2; D unclear. The specimen comprised peripheral blood mononuclear cells (PBMCs), sampled at new diagnosis, from a patient treated with antithyroid drugs. The sequence came from a man aged 25-45 years with Graves disease. The chain's CDR3 is CASSLGANYGYTF. As DNA, the CDR3 is TGTGCCAGCAGTCTTGGAGCGAACTATGGCTACACCTTC.